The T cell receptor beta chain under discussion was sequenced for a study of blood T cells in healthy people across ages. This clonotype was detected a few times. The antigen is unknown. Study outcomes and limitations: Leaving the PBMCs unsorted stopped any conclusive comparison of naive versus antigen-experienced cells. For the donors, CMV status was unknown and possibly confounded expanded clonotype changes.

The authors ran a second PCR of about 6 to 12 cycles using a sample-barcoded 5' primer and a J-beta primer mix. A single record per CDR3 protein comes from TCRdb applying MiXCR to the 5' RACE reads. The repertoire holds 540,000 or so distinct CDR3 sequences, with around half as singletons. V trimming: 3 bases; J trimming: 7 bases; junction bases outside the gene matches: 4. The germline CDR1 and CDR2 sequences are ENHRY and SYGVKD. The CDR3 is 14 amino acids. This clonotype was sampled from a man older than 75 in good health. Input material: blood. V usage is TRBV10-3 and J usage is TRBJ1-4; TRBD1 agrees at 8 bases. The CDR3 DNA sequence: TGTGCCATCAGTGAATCACAGGGGGGTGAAAAACTGTTTTTT. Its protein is CAISESQGGEKLFF.